These 5 T cell receptor beta chains were all obtained from the same sample, sequenced in a study of T-cell memory formation after mild COVID-19. Using its own MiXCR run on the 5' RACE reads, TCRdb lists one record per CDR3 protein. The profile shows about 190,000 distinct CDR3 sequences, about a sixth of them singletons. Sequenced input: PBMCs or a T cell subset sorted from them (not recorded which). All receptors derive from an adult woman who had mild COVID-19 (a few samples of this study predate the infection). Cell type and time point are not known.

The CDR3 sequence is CASSTRQGASEQYF. DNA of the CDR3: TGTGCCAGCAGCACCAGACAGGGGGCTTCCGAGCAGTACTTC. The rearrangement links TRBV9 to TRBJ2-7, with 10 bases matching TRBD1. Trimming took 4 bases from V and 6 from J; bases not matched to a gene: 7. Germline V lookup: CDR1 SGDLS, CDR2 YYNGEE. The CDR3 has 14 amino acids.

The chain couples TRBV12-3 or TRBV12-4 to TRBJ2-7; 8 bases match TRBD1. With V trimmed by 6 bases and J by 5 bases, 6 bases remained unmatched. The CDR3 contains 13 residues. The CDR3 nucleotides read TGTGCCAGCAGGGCGACAGGGGATAACGAGCAGTACTTC. Translated, it gives CASRATGDNEQYF.

This clonotype has just a few counts. The chain is built from TRBV7-2 and TRBJ1-1, with D tentatively TRBD1 (5 bases). Deletions cut 8 bases from V and 6 bases from J, with 16 bases between. The germline CDR1 and CDR2 sequences are SGHTA and FQGNSA. The CDR3 has 13 amino acids. The CDR3 protein is CASGREVSAEAFF. CDR3 bases: TGTGCCAGCGGCAGGGAGGTATCCGCTGAAGCTTTCTTT.

This chain uses TRBV20-1 with TRBJ1-3; 8 bases match TRBD1. Germline V gene lookup returns CDR1 DFQATT and CDR2 SNEGSKA (reference sequence). The junction had 3 bases not matched to a gene; V was cut back by 2 bases and J by 3 bases. The CDR3 loop spans 14 amino acids. CDR3 loop: CSARPTGGGNTIYF. CDR3 DNA: TGCAGTGCTAGACCCACAGGGGGTGGAAACACCATATATTTT.

The V and J genes are TRBV6-6 and TRBJ1-1, with D unclear. Per germline, CDR1 MNHNY and CDR2 SVGAGI (reference sequence). V was pared by 2 bases and J by 5 bases, with 9 bases between. CDR3 length equals 13 residues. This chain's CDR3 is CASSYDYGTEAFF. The CDR3 DNA reads as TGTGCCAGCAGTTACGACTATGGGACTGAAGCTTTCTTT.